This TCR beta chain is drawn from a study of blood T cell repertoires in COVID-19. V lost 3 bases and J 6 bases, leaving 6 bases between the germline ends. Germline V gene sequence: CDR1 SGHTA, CDR2 FQGNSA. The CDR3 is made up of 12 amino acids. Here immunoSEQ multiplex PCR was the method, and the copy in TCRdb shows in-frame clones only, minus some. Here the sample spans about 220,000 clones, 60% to 85% being singletons. This clone was counted only a few times. The chain has TRBV7-2 and TRBJ1-5; maybe TRBD1 (5 bases). This sequence was found in a woman between 65 and 79 years old with acute or convalescent COVID-19. Sequencing used peripheral blood. CDR3 loop: CASSFGAQPQHF. In nucleotides, the CDR3 is TGTGCCAGCAGCTTTGGGGCTCAGCCCCAGCATTTT.